This T cell receptor beta chain emerged from a study of Graves' ophthalmopathy and Graves' hyperthyroidism. The CDR3 extends over 15 amino acids. Germline loops: CDR1 MNHEY, CDR2 SVGEGT. Trimming took 5 bases from V and 4 from J, leaving 17 bases between them. RNA transcripts served as template for amplifying TCR beta CDR3 sequences. HTBI primers served in a first-round RT-PCR, which a second-round multiplex PCR followed. Each CDR3 protein gets one entry after TCRdb re-called the multiplex PCR reads with MiXCR. This table has some 360,000 distinct CDR3 sequences, approximately 17% appearing once. The receptor comes from an adult woman with stable Graves' hyperthyroidism. Sequenced: peripheral blood. The V call is TRBV6-2 or TRBV6-3, the J call TRBJ1-2; D gene ambiguous. The CDR3 bases are TGTGCCAGCAGTAACCCGGACTACTACCTCTATGGCTACACCTTC. Translating gives CASSNPDYYLYGYTF.